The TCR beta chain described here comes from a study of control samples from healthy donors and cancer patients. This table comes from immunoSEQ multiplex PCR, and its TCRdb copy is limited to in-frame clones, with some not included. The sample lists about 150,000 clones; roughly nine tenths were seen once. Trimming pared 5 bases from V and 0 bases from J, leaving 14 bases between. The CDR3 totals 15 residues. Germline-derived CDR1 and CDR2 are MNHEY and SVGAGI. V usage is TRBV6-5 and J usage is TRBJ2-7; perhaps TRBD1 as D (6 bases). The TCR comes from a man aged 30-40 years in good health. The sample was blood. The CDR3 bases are TGTGCCAGCAGTCTACGAGGGGGACCCTCCTACGAGCAGTACTTC. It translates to CASSLRGGPSYEQYF.